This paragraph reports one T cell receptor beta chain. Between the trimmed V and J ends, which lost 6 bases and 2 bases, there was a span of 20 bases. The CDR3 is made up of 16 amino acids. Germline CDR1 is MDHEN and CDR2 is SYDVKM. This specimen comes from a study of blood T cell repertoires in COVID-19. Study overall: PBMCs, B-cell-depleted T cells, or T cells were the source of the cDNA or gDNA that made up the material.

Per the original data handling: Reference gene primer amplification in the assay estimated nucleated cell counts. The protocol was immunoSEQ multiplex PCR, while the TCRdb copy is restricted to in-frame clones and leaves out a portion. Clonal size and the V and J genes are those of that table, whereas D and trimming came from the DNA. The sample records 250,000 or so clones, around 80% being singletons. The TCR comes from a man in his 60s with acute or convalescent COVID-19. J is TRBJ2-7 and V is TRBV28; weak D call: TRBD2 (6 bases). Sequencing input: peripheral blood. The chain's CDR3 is CASSPAGSGTPYEQYF. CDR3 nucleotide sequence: TGTGCCAGCAGCCCCGCCGGTAGCGGTACCCCCTACGAGCAGTACTTC.